This TCR beta chain was sequenced in a study of blood T cells in healthy people across ages (dated by TCRdb to the mid-2010s). For context, the study as a whole: Template switching captured roughly one uniquely barcoded TCR beta cDNA molecule per two T cells in model experiments. Using the same blood draw, the study looked at two additional independent replicas of 1 million unique cDNA reads for two donors, one aged 18 to 30 and the other aged 80 or older. The donors were divided into four age groups: young (average 16 years), middle-aged (around 37), aged (approximately 64) and long-lived (82). To avoid experimental bias, donors of different ages were spread randomly across the sequencing lanes. Age-related changes in TCR beta repertoire diversity were measured in the study by deep sequencing normalized with unique cDNA molecular identifiers.

In this sample, this clonotype turned up a few times. Its binding antigen is unknown. No base quality values were provided; no much bigger clone lies one nucleotide off. The 39 donors, aged 6 to 90 years, were systemically healthy Caucasian individuals from Russia. Each donor gave ten milliliters of peripheral blood, collected into EDTA-treated Vacutainer tubes. Ficoll-Paque density-gradient centrifugation was used to isolate PBMCs, with at least 7 million obtained per sample. Trizol reagent was used to extract total RNA from the PBMCs, yielding at least 5.5 micrograms per sample. Naive CD45RAhigh/CD27high T cell percentages were measured by flow cytometry on a PBMC aliquot from every donor. Libraries were made using 5' RACE. Sequencing instrument: Illumina HiSeq 2500. A second PCR of about 6 to 12 cycles was performed with a sample-barcoded 5' primer and a J-beta primer mix. Each TCR beta cDNA molecule received a unique molecular identifier from a template-switch 5' adaptor carrying 12 random nucleotides. Each sample yielded at least 3 million CDR3-containing paired-end reads. The Mint cDNA synthesis kit, primed by a TRBC-specific oligonucleotide, was used to synthesize first-strand cDNA from all RNA. Following uracil-DNA glycosylase treatment, a first 18-cycle PCR with universal primers M1SS and BC2_uni_R was performed on all cDNA. In the source study's methods: For normalization, 1 million high-quality reads, each with a distinct molecular identifier, were randomly selected from each sample. Instead of being binned into consensus sequences, reads with shared molecular identifiers were discarded. CDR3 identification, clonotype clustering and error correction used MiTCR with a Q25 quality threshold and the strictest error-elimination algorithm. A nonparametric unseen species model with Euler transformation was used to estimate a lower bound on total TCR beta diversity. TCRdb trimmed public reads at Q25 via fastp, called clones via MiXCR and kept in-frame beta chains. Each entry merges the rows of one CDR3 protein and shows their most common DNA and genes. These V and J calls derive from TCRdb rather than the authors' analysis. The sample table contains approximately 800,000 distinct CDR3 sequences; only one count was recorded for about 55% of them. Around 41% of the sample belongs to the ten largest clones.

The full study reports these points: Total diversity estimates from one million sequenced T cells were considered lower bounds and underestimates. Donor CMV infection status was unknown, potentially confounding age-related changes in expanded clonotypes. As age increased, observed TCR beta diversity per million T cells dropped in a roughly linear way, and a significant reduction was already evident by age about 40. Since profiling was done on bulk unsorted PBMCs, naive and antigen-experienced compartments could not be conclusively compared. Compared with the aged group, more naive CD4+ T cells, fewer expanded clones and increased TCR diversity were shown by the long-lived group, suggesting age selection. There was a strong correlation between observed TCR beta diversity and the percentage of naive T cells measured by flow cytometry.

Spanning cysteine to phenylalanine, the CDR3 consists of 13 amino acids. Only the CDR3 DNA is retained, 39 bases long and in frame from the first base. Based on the germline V gene (reference sequence), the CDR1 and CDR2 sequences are DFQATT and SNEGSKA. Relative to germline, V is 2 bases shorter and J is 5 bases shorter, with 13 bases between their ends. Sample: blood. The TCR was taken from a man older than 75 in good health. The sequence is built from TRBV20-1 and TRBJ2-7; TRBD2 is possibly the D segment (5 matching bases). CDR3 loop: CSARPDRGNEQYF. The sequenced DNA is TGCAGTGCTAGACCCGACCGGGGAAACGAGCAGTACTTC.